One and the same sample provided the 16 T cell receptor beta chains below, sequenced in a study. Treg sorting used a CD4+CD25+CD127-/low gate. From the 5' RACE reads, TCRdb called clonotypes with MiXCR, one entry per CDR3 protein. The profile shows 6,000 to 7,500 distinct CDR3 sequences, approximately 73% of them singletons. Sample: tumor-infiltrating Tregs sorted from the breast tumor. The receptors come from a female donor with breast cancer.

The rearrangement joins TRBV6-6 to TRBJ1-1; D ambiguous. The length of the CDR3 is 13 residues. Germline V gives CDR1 MNHNY, CDR2 SVGAGI (reference sequence). V was pared by 4 bases and J by 1 base, with 7 bases between. The CDR3 loop is CASSLEGNTEAFF. CDR3 bases: TGTGCCAGCAGTTTGGAGGGGAACACTGAAGCTTTCTTT.

The chain links TRBV6-4 to TRBJ1-5; D is undetermined. Between the trimmed V and J ends, which lost 6 bases and 1 base, there was a span of 7 bases. Germline values: CDR1 MRHNA, CDR2 SNTAGT. The CDR3 is 13 amino acids. The chain's CDR3 is CASSFDSNQPQHF. The CDR3 DNA reads as TGTGCCAGCAGCTTTGACAGCAATCAGCCCCAGCATTTT.

Only a few counts were recorded for this clonotype. The V call is TRBV20-1, the J call TRBJ1-1; tentative D call: TRBD1 (5 bases). The CDR3 has 15 amino acids. Germline loops: CDR1 DFQATT, CDR2 SNEGSKA (reference sequence). V lost 6 bases and J 2 bases, leaving 19 bases between the germline ends. This chain's CDR3 is CSAKEVQGPNTEAFF. The DNA for the CDR3 is TGCAGTGCAAAAGAGGTGCAGGGCCCAAACACTGAAGCTTTCTTT.

The CDR3 DNA sequence: TGTGCCAGCAGTGTCTGGACAGGGAACTATGGCTACACCTTC. Translated: CASSVWTGNYGYTF. This chain uses TRBV6-4 with TRBJ1-2; 8 bases map to TRBD1. This CDR3 comprises 14 residues. Looked up from germline, CDR1 is MRHNA and CDR2 is SNTAGT. The trim removed 4 bases at V and 2 bases at J, leaving 3 bases unmatched.

The CDR3 loop reads CASSPGGREPQHF. The CDR3 DNA sequence: TGTGCCAGCAGTCCAGGGGGGCGGGAGCCCCAGCATTTT. The chain is built from TRBV27 and TRBJ1-5; 7 nucleotides agree with TRBD1. The CDR3 contains 13 residues. The V gene end was trimmed by 5 bases and the J gene end by 8 bases; junction bases not matched to a gene: 6. The germline CDR1 and CDR2 sequences are MNHEY and SMNVEV (reference sequence).

The rearrangement joins TRBV7-3 to TRBJ2-3, with no clear D. CDR3 length equals 13 residues. V lost 5 bases, J lost 4 bases, and 10 bases lay in between. The germline V gene encodes CDR1 SGHTA and CDR2 FQGTGA. In nucleotides, the CDR3 is TGTGCCAGCAGCCCAAGCAGATCAGATACGCAGTATTTT. It encodes CASSPSRSDTQYF.

In DNA form, the CDR3 reads TGCGCCAGCAGCCCTTACGCGAACACCGGGGAGCTGTTTTTT. Protein: CASSPYANTGELFF. V usage is TRBV5-1 and J usage is TRBJ2-2; D remains unclear. The CDR3 covers 14 residues. Deletions cut 4 bases from V and 0 bases from J, with 7 bases between. Germline V CDR1 and CDR2: SGHRS, YFSETQ.

The chain's CDR3 is CASSCSGNPSETQYF. The DNA for the CDR3 is TGTGCCAGCAGTTGCTCTGGGAACCCCTCTGAGACCCAGTACTTC. The J gene is TRBJ2-5, the V gene TRBV6-9, with D uncertain. V lost 4 bases to trimming and J lost 5 bases, with 17 bases between them. The germline V gene encodes CDR1 MNHGY and CDR2 SVAAGI. The length of the CDR3 is 15 residues.

J is TRBJ2-1 and V is TRBV4-2, with D tentatively TRBD1 (7 bases). Per germline, CDR1 LGHNA and CDR2 YNFKEQ. V was pared by 1 base and J by 4 bases, with 14 bases between. CDR3 length equals 16 residues. CDR3 residues: CASSQAGGQGYNEQFF. The CDR3 DNA is TGTGCCAGCAGCCAAGCAGGGGGGCAGGGGTACAATGAGCAGTTCTTC.

This clonotype was seen just once. The chain recombines TRBV6-6 with TRBJ1-5; D is perhaps TRBD1 (5 bases). The V end lost 9 bases, the J end lost 6 bases, and 27 bases lay between the germline ends. Germline CDR1 reads MNHNY; CDR2 reads SVGAGI (reference sequence). This CDR3 comprises 17 residues. The CDR3 reads CASKPPGTSGEGQPQHF. CDR3 DNA sequence: TGTGCCAGTAAGCCCCCGGGGACCTCGGGGGAAGGTCAGCCCCAGCATTTT.

Points on this clonotype: A read error may account for a junction end that differs from germline. V gene TRBV7-7 combines with J gene TRBJ2-3; no definite D call. The CDR3 loop spans 13 amino acids. Germline values: CDR1 SSHAT, CDR2 FNYEAQ (reference sequence). The CDR3 bases are TGTGCTAGCAGCTTAGCTGAAGCAGATACGCAGTATTTT. Protein sequence: CASSLAEADTQYF.

This rearrangement joins TRBV9 to TRBJ2-1; a possible D gene is TRBD2 (6 bases). Between the trimmed V and J ends, which lost 0 bases and 9 bases, there was a span of 16 bases. Looked up from germline, CDR1 is SGDLS and CDR2 is YYNGEE. The CDR3 totals 15 residues. CDR3 nucleotides: TGTGCCAGCAGCGTAGGGGAGGTCCAATGGAGTGAGCAGTTCTTC. It encodes CASSVGEVQWSEQFF. Full variable domain (remainder filled in from reference TRBV9 and TRBJ2-1): DSGVTQTPKHLITATGQRVTLRCSPRSGDLSVYWYQQSLDQGLQFLIQYYNGEERAKGNILERFSAQQFPDLHSELNLSSLELGDSALYFCASSVGEVQWSEQFFGPGTRLTVL.

V is TRBV20-1 and J is TRBJ1-1, with TRBD1 matching 8 bases. CDR1 is DFQATT, CDR2 SNEGSKA, per germline (reference sequence). This CDR3 spans 13 amino acids. V lost 6 bases, J lost 5 bases, and 8 bases stayed unmatched. CDR3 protein: CSANGQGKTEAFF. In DNA, the CDR3 is TGCAGTGCGAATGGACAGGGAAAGACTGAAGCTTTCTTT.

J is TRBJ2-7 and V is TRBV23-1, with TRBD1 matching 9 bases. TRBV23-1 carries the ORF label, with uncertain function. Germline trimming cut 7 bases from V and 3 bases from J; bases unmatched to any gene: 7. This CDR3 comprises 14 residues. The CDR3 DNA follows: TGCGCCAGCACCTCCGGGACAGGGAACTACGAGCAGTACTTC. It specifies CASTSGTGNYEQYF.

The gene calls are TRBV4-1 and TRBJ2-5, with 7 bases aligning to TRBD1. V dropped 0 bases and J dropped 4; count of bases not matched to a gene: 5. This CDR3 region has 15 residues. Per the germline V gene, CDR1 is MGHRA and CDR2 is YSYEKL. CDR3 DNA: TGCGCCAGCAGCCAAGACTGGACAGGATCAGAGACCCAGTACTTC. This codes for CASSQDWTGSETQYF.

DNA of the CDR3: TGCGCCAGCAGCACCTGGGACGTACAAGAGACCCAGTACTTC. It encodes CASSTWDVQETQYF. V gene TRBV5-1 combines with J gene TRBJ2-5; D assignment may be TRBD1 or TRBD2 (5 bases each). This CDR3 has 14 residues. The germline V gene encodes CDR1 SGHRS and CDR2 YFSETQ. Trimming stripped 4 bases from V and 2 bases from J, with 12 bases between.